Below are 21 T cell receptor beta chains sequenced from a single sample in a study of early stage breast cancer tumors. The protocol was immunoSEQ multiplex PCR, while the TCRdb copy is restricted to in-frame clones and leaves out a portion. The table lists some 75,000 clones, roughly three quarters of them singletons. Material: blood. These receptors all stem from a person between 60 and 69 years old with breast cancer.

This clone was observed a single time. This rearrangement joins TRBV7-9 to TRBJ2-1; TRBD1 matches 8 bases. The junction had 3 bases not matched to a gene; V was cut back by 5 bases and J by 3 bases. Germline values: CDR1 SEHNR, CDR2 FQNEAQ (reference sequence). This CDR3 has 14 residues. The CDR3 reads CASSPGQDYNEQFF. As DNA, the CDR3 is TGTGCCAGCAGCCCGGGACAGGACTACAATGAGCAGTTCTTC.

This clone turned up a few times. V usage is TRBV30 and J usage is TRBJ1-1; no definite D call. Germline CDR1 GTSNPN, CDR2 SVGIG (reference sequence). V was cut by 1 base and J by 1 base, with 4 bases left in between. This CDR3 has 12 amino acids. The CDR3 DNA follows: TGTGCCTGGAGTGGTCCGAACACTGAAGCTTTCTTT. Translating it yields CAWSGPNTEAFF.

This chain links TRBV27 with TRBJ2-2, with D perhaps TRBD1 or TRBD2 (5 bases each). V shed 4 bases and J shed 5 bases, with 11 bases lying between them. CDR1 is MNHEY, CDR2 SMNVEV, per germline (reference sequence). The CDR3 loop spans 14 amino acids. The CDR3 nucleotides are TGTGCCAGCAGTTCCGGGACGCTAACCGGGGAGCTGTTTTTT. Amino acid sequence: CASSSGTLTGELFF.

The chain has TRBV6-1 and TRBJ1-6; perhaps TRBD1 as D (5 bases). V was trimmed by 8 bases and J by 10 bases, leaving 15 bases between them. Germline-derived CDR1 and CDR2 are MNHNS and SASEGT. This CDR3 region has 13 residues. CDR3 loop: CASGASWDSPLHF. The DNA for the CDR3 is TGTGCCAGCGGGGCTTCGTGGGACTCACCCCTCCACTTT.

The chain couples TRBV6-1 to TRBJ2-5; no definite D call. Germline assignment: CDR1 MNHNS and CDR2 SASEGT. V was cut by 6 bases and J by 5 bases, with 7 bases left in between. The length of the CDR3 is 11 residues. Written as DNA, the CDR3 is TGTGCCAGCAGCGGCCGGGAGACCCAGTACTTC. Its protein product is CASSGRETQYF.

CDR3 DNA: TGTGCCAGCAGCCCGAACACTGAAGCTTTCTTT. Translation gives CASSPNTEAFF. The rearrangement joins TRBV11-2 to TRBJ1-1; D not certain. The V end lost 5 bases, the J end lost 1 base, and 2 bases lay between the germline ends. Germline V lookup: CDR1 SGHAT, CDR2 FQNNGV. This CDR3 has 11 residues.

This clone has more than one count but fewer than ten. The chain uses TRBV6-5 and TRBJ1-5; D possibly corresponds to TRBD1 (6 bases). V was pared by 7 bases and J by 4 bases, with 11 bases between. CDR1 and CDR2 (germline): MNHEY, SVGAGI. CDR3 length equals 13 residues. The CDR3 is CASTGGPNQPQHF. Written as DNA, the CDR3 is TGTGCCAGCACCGGGGGGCCTAATCAGCCCCAGCATTTT.

CDR3 residues: CASSLRAQVNTEAFF. Written as DNA, the CDR3 is TGTGCCAGCAGCCTCCGGGCTCAGGTGAACACTGAAGCTTTCTTT. J is TRBJ1-1 and V is TRBV7-8, with D uncertain. The V gene's germline CDR1 is SGHVS and CDR2 FQNEAQ. V lost 5 bases to trimming and J lost 0 bases, with 13 bases between them. This CDR3 has 15 amino acids.

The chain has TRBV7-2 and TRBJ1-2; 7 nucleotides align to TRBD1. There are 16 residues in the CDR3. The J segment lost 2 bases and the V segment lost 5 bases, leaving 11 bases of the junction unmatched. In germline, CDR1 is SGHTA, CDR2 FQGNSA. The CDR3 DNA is TGTGCCAGCAGCCGGGGGGCCGGGACAGAAAACTATGGCTACACCTTC. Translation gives CASSRGAGTENYGYTF. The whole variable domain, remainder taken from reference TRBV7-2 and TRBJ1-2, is GAGVSQSPSNKVTEKGKDVELRCDPISGHTALYWYRQSLGQGLEFLIYFQGNSAPDKSGLPSDRFSAERTGGSVSTLTIQRTQQEDSAVYLCASSRGAGTENYGYTFGSGTRLTVV.

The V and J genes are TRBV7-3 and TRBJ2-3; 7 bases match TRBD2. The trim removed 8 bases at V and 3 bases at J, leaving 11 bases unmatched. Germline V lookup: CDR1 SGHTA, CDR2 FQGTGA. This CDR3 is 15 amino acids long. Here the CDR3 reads CASAPSGHSTDTQYF. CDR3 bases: TGTGCCAGCGCCCCTAGCGGTCATAGTACAGATACGCAGTATTTT.

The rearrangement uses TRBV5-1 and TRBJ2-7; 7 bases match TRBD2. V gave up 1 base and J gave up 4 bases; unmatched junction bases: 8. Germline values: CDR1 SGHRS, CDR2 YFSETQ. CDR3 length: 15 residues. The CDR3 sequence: CASSLSAGVVYEQYF. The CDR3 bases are TGCGCCAGCAGCTTGTCGGCGGGAGTGGTTTACGAGCAGTACTTC.

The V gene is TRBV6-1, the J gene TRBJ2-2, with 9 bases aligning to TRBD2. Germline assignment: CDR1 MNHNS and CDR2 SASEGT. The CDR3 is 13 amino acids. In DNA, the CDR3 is TGTTCCACGGGGTCTAGCGGGGTGCGGGAGCTGTTTTTT. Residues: CSTGSSGVRELFF.

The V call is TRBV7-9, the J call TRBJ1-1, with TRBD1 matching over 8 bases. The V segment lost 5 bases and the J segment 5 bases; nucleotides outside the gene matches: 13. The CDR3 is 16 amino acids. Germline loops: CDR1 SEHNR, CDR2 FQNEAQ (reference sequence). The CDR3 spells CASSPRGTGGKTEAFF. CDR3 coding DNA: TGTGCCAGCAGCCCCCGGGGGACAGGCGGAAAAACTGAAGCTTTCTTT.

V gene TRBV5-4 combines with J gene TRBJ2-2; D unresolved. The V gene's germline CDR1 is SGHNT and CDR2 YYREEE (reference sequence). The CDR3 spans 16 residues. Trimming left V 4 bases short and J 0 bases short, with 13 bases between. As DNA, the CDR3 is TGTGCCAGCAGCCCCGGCCGGCCGTCGAACACCGGGGAGCTGTTTTTT. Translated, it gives CASSPGRPSNTGELFF.

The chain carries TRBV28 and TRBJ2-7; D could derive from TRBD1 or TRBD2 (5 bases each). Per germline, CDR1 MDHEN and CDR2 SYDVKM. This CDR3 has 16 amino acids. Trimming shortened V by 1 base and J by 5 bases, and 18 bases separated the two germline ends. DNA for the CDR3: TGTGCCAGCAGTTTATTCAACGGGGACGGGTCAAACGAGCAGTACTTC. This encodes CASSLFNGDGSNEQYF.

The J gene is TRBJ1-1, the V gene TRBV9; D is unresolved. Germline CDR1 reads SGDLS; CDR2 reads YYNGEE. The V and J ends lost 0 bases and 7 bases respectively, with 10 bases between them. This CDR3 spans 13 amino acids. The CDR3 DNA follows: TGTGCCAGCAGCGTAGTAATCGGGGATGAAGCTTTCTTT. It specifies CASSVVIGDEAFF.

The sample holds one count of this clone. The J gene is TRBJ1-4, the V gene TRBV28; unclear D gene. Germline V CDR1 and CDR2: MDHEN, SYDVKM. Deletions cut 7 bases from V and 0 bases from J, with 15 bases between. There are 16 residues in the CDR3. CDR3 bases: TGTGCCAGCACCCGGGTTTCCCCGGCAACTAATGAAAAACTGTTTTTT. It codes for CASTRVSPATNEKLFF.

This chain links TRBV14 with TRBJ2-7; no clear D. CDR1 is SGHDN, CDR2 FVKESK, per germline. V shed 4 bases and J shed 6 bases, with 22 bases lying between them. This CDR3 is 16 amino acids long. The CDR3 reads CASSPLTGLGLAEQYF. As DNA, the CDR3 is TGTGCCAGCAGCCCCCTCACCGGGCTAGGTCTCGCCGAGCAGTACTTC. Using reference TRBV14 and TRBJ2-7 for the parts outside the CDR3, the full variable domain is EAGVTQFPSHSVIEKGQTVTLRCDPISGHDNLYWYRRVMGKEIKFLLHFVKESKQDESGMPNNRFLAERTGGTYSTLKVQPAELEDSGVYFCASSPLTGLGLAEQYFGPGTRLTVT.

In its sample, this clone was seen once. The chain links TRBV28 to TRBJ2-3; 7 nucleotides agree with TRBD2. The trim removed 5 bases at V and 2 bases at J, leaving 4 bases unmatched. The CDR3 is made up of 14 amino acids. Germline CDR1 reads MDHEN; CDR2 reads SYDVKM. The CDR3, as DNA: TGTGCCAGCAGTGCAGGGAGGGTCACAGATACGCAGTATTTT. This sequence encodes CASSAGRVTDTQYF.

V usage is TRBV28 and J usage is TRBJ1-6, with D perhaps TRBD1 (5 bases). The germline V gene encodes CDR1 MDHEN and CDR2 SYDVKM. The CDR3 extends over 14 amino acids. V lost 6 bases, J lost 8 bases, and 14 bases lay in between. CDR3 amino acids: CASRMGGGDSPLHF. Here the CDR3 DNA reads TGTGCCAGCAGGATGGGGGGTGGAGATTCACCCCTCCACTTT.

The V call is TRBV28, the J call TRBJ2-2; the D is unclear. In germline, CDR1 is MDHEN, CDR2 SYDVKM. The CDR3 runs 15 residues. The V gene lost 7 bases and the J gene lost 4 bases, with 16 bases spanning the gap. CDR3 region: CASTRTARFTGELFF. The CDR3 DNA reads TGTGCCAGCACCCGGACCGCTAGGTTCACCGGGGAGCTGTTTTTT.